The 29 T cell receptor beta chains given below trace back to one sample, sequenced in a study of blood T cell repertoires in COVID-19. Some clones are missing from TCRdb's copy, which holds only in-frame ones; the method was immunoSEQ multiplex PCR. The sample records about 110,000 clones, 76% being singletons. The sequenced sample consisted of peripheral blood. These receptors originate from a woman of 80 years or more with acute or convalescent COVID-19.

This clone has more than one count but fewer than ten. The gene calls are TRBV19 and TRBJ2-1; 10 bases align to TRBD2. The CDR3 sequence is 14 residues long. J lost 7 bases, V lost 4 bases, and 4 bases had no gene match. CDR1 is LNHDA and CDR2 is SQIVND in the germline V gene (reference sequence). The CDR3 DNA reads TGTGCCAGTAGTAGAGCGGGAGGGGTAAATGAGCAGTTCTTC. Its protein product is CASSRAGGVNEQFF.

This clone was counted between two and nine times. This sequence joins TRBV4-1 and TRBJ1-4, with TRBD1 matching over 9 bases. CDR1 is MGHRA, CDR2 YSYEKL, per germline. CDR3 length: 15 amino acids. The trim removed 4 bases at V and 8 bases at J, leaving 8 bases unmatched. The CDR3 nucleotides are TGCGCCAGCAGCCTCGGGACAGGGTCGGGGGAAAAACTGTTTTTT. Protein sequence: CASSLGTGSGEKLFF.

This clone came up a few times. V usage is TRBV18 and J usage is TRBJ2-2, with 7 bases matching TRBD1. Germline V gives CDR1 KGHSH, CDR2 LQKENI. V was pared by 4 bases and J by 3 bases, with 5 bases of the junction left unmatched. CDR3 size: 15 residues. CDR3 bases: TGTGCCAGCTCACAGGGGGCGGCGGACACCGGGGAGCTGTTTTTT. It translates to CASSQGAADTGELFF.

This rearrangement joins TRBV10-3 to TRBJ2-3; 7 positions agree with TRBD1. V was pared by 3 bases and J by 2 bases, with 11 bases of the junction left unmatched. This CDR3 region has 17 residues. CDR1 and CDR2 from the germline V gene are ENHRY and SYGVKD. CDR3: CAISDSTGSEYTDTQYF. DNA for the CDR3: TGTGCCATCAGTGACTCGACAGGGTCAGAGTACACAGATACGCAGTATTTT.

J is TRBJ1-5 and V is TRBV19; D is perhaps TRBD1 (5 bases). The V gene's germline CDR1 is LNHDA and CDR2 SQIVND (reference sequence). Trimming stripped 3 bases from V and 4 bases from J, with 7 bases between. The CDR3 extends over 13 amino acids. The CDR3: CASSMKGNQPQHF. For the CDR3, the DNA is TGTGCCAGTAGTATGAAGGGGAATCAGCCCCAGCATTTT.

The V gene is TRBV15, the J gene TRBJ2-7, with TRBD1 as a possible D gene (6 bases). Germline CDR1 reads LNHNV; CDR2 reads YYDKDF (reference sequence). Trimming took off 0 bases at V and 2 bases at J, with 8 bases between the two ends. The CDR3 runs to 14 residues. CDR3 residues: CATSRETGAYEQYF. The DNA for the CDR3 is TGTGCCACCAGCAGAGAGACAGGCGCCTACGAGCAGTACTTC.

The chain employs TRBV7-2 and TRBJ2-2, with TRBD1 matching over 9 bases. The germline CDR1 and CDR2 sequences are SGHTA and FQGNSA. The CDR3 loop spans 15 amino acids. V lost 4 bases, J lost 4 bases, and 4 bases stayed unmatched. The CDR3 region is CASSSGQGRTGELFF. The CDR3 bases are TGTGCCAGCAGCTCGGGACAGGGCCGCACCGGGGAGCTGTTTTTT.

The rearrangement joins TRBV4-2 to TRBJ1-1; a possible D gene is TRBD1 (5 bases). Trimming pared 8 bases from V and 1 base from J, leaving 20 bases between. This CDR3 is 16 amino acids long. Germline CDR1 LGHNA, CDR2 YNFKEQ. The CDR3 DNA reads as TGTGCCAGCGGAACGGCAGGGCAGTCTAAGAACACTGAAGCTTTCTTT. Translating it yields CASGTAGQSKNTEAFF.

This clone was counted a few times. The chain joins TRBV3-1 (or the pseudogene TRBV3-2) to TRBJ2-7; 7 bases match TRBD2. Germline CDR1 and CDR2: LGHDT and YNNKEL (reference sequence). With V trimmed by 3 bases and J by 3 bases, 5 bases remained unmatched. The CDR3 consists of 14 residues. The CDR3 DNA follows: TGTGCCAGCAGCCAGGGACTACCTCTCTACGAGCAGTACTTC. Protein: CASSQGLPLYEQYF.

The CDR3 DNA is TGTGCCAGCAGCAAAGCTAAACAGGCAACCGCGAACACCGGGGAGCTGTTTTTT. Amino acids: CASSKAKQATANTGELFF. The chain is built from TRBV21-1 and TRBJ2-2; TRBD1 is taken as the D call from the table, unchecked against the DNA. TRBV21-1 counts as a pseudogene. CDR3 size: 18 residues.

In its sample, this clone was seen many times. This rearrangement joins TRBV4-1 to TRBJ1-1; D perhaps matches TRBD1 (5 bases). There are 14 residues in the CDR3. Germline V gene data show CDR1 as MGHRA and CDR2 as YSYEKL. Trimming pared 5 bases from V and 6 bases from J, leaving 16 bases between. The CDR3 sequence: CASSEGEVEAEAFF. CDR3 nucleotides: TGCGCCAGCAGCGAAGGGGAGGTGGAAGCTGAAGCTTTCTTT.

The chain links TRBV5-4 to TRBJ1-5; a possible D gene is TRBD1 (5 bases). Germline V gives CDR1 SGHNT, CDR2 YYREEE (reference sequence). Trimming removed 4 bases from V and 3 bases from J, with 8 bases in between. The length of the CDR3 is 13 residues. The CDR3 sequence: CASSQDNNQPQHF. CDR3 sequence (DNA): TGTGCCAGCAGCCAGGACAACAATCAGCCCCAGCATTTT.

This chain connects TRBV7-8 to TRBJ1-1; TRBD1 is a possible D gene (6 bases). The CDR3 length is 15 residues. Trimming removed 3 bases at V and 7 bases at J, with 18 bases between. Germline-derived CDR1 and CDR2 are SGHVS and FQNEAQ. CDR3 sequence reads: CASSLNTGHLNEAFF. CDR3 DNA sequence: TGTGCCAGCAGCTTGAACACGGGACACCTGAATGAAGCTTTCTTT.

The chain combines TRBV13 with TRBJ1-5; maybe TRBD1 (6 bases). CDR3 size: 14 residues. Trimming removed 5 bases from V and 5 bases from J, with 13 bases in between. CDR1 and CDR2 from the germline V gene are PRHDT and FYEKMQ (reference sequence). The CDR3 sequence: CASSRTGTDQPQHF. The CDR3 coding sequence is TGTGCCAGCAGCCGAACAGGGACGGATCAGCCCCAGCATTTT.

The chain couples TRBV18 to TRBJ2-1, with TRBD1 matching over 9 bases. CDR1 and CDR2 from the germline V gene are KGHSH and LQKENI. Trimming cost V 6 bases and J 7 bases; bases outside gene matches: 4. The CDR3 spans 13 residues. CDR3 sequence: CASSSGTGNEQFF. The CDR3 DNA is TGTGCCAGCTCGTCCGGGACAGGGAATGAGCAGTTCTTC.

This clone occurred once. The rearrangement joins TRBV5-3 to TRBJ2-7; 7 nucleotides align to TRBD1. TRBV5-3 has ORF status, its function being uncertain. V was clipped by 4 bases and J by 0 bases; unmatched bases: 10. This CDR3 comprises 16 residues. CDR3 sequence (DNA): TGTGCCAGAAGCCGGACAGGCACGCTTTACTCCTACGAGCAGTACTTC. Translating it yields CARSRTGTLYSYEQYF.

This clone appeared a few times. This chain links TRBV4-3 with TRBJ2-1; perhaps TRBD2 as D (6 bases). The length of the CDR3 is 17 residues. CDR1 is LGHNA, CDR2 YSLEER, per germline. V lost 4 bases to trimming and J lost 6 bases, with 22 bases between them. CDR3 sequence: CASSRELGAGPSNEQFF. CDR3 sequence (DNA): TGCGCCAGCAGCCGGGAGTTGGGAGCGGGCCCCTCCAATGAGCAGTTCTTC.

The chain carries TRBV18 and TRBJ1-5; 7 bases align to TRBD1. The CDR3 spans 14 residues. Trimming cost V 5 bases and J 6 bases; bases outside gene matches: 7. Germline V lookup: CDR1 KGHSH, CDR2 LQKENI. CDR3 nucleotide sequence: TGTGCCAGCTCAAGCGACAGGGTAACTCAGCCCCAGCATTTT. This sequence encodes CASSSDRVTQPQHF.

In its sample, this clone was seen once. The rearrangement links TRBV28 to TRBJ1-3; 9 bases agree with TRBD1. Per germline, CDR1 MDHEN and CDR2 SYDVKM. Trimming removed 5 bases from V and 2 bases from J; junction bases left unmatched: 4. This CDR3 has 15 amino acids. This chain's CDR3 is CASSGWDRAGNTIYF. The CDR3, as DNA: TGTGCCAGCAGTGGGTGGGACAGGGCTGGAAACACCATATATTTT.

The table lists this clone with many counts. This chain uses TRBV4-2 with TRBJ2-3, with TRBD2 identical over 8 bases. V trimming: 6 bases; J trimming: 2 bases; junction bases outside the gene matches: 10. This CDR3 is built from 16 residues. The germline V gene has CDR1 LGHNA and CDR2 YNFKEQ. The CDR3 DNA reads TGTGCCAGCAGGCCGGGAGGCGGGGGGATCACAGATACGCAGTATTTT. Translating it yields CASRPGGGGITDTQYF.

The chain has TRBV5-1 and TRBJ1-2, with D unclear. Trimming took off 0 bases at V and 8 bases at J, with 14 bases between the two ends. The CDR3 is 14 amino acids. Germline assignment: CDR1 SGHRS and CDR2 YFSETQ. In DNA, the CDR3 is TGCGCCAGCAGCTTGGCCTCGACACCTGAAGGCTACACCTTC. It codes for CASSLASTPEGYTF.

The V and J genes are TRBV10-3 and TRBJ1-1, with 8 bases fitting TRBD1. This CDR3 is 15 amino acids long. V shed 1 base, J shed 1 base, and the junction held 2 bases outside the gene matches. Germline V gene lookup returns CDR1 ENHRY and CDR2 SYGVKD. The CDR3 spells CAISELGTGNTEAFF. For the CDR3, the DNA is TGTGCCATCAGTGAGTTAGGGACAGGGAACACTGAAGCTTTCTTT.

The chain recombines TRBV11-3 with TRBJ2-7; 7 nucleotides line up with TRBD2. CDR3 length equals 17 residues. J gave up 0 bases and V 5 bases, and 13 bases lay outside the gene matches. The germline gives CDR1 SGHNT, CDR2 YENEEA. CDR3 DNA sequence: TGTGCCAGCAGCGTGGGGGAGGCTAGCGGTAGCTCCTACGAGCAGTACTTC. Residues: CASSVGEASGSSYEQYF.

The chain employs TRBV5-1 and TRBJ2-5, with 8 positions matching TRBD2. The CDR3 has 15 residues. V lost 2 bases, J lost 3 bases, and 6 bases stayed unmatched. Germline V lookup: CDR1 SGHRS, CDR2 YFSETQ. In DNA, the CDR3 is TGCGCCAGCAGCTTAGCGGGAGCGAGGGAAGAGACCCAGTACTTC. Translated: CASSLAGAREETQYF. Filled out from reference TRBV5-1 and TRBJ2-5, the complete variable domain reads KAGVTQTPRYLIKTRGQQVTLSCSPISGHRSVSWYQQTPGQGLQFLFEYFSETQRNKGNFPGRFSGRQFSNSRSEMNVSTLELGDSALYLCASSLAGAREETQYFGPGTRLLVL.

The J gene is TRBJ1-2, the V gene TRBV2; 7 nucleotides match TRBD1. This CDR3 is 14 amino acids long. The ends lost 8 bases at V and 4 bases at J; junction bases unmatched: 10. The germline gives CDR1 SNHLY, CDR2 FYNNEI. Written as DNA, the CDR3 is TGTGCCAGCGGAACCGGGACAGCTAGCTATGGCTACACCTTC. Amino acid sequence: CASGTGTASYGYTF.

The V and J genes are TRBV19 and TRBJ2-1; 14 bases are shared with TRBD2. The CDR3 loop spans 17 amino acids. Germline CDR1 and CDR2: LNHDA and SQIVND (reference sequence). With V trimmed by 3 bases and J by 3 bases, 4 bases remained unmatched. The CDR3 reads CASSIRTSGGSYNEQFF. For the CDR3, the DNA is TGTGCCAGTAGTATCCGGACTAGCGGGGGGAGCTACAATGAGCAGTTCTTC.

CDR3 in DNA: TGTGCCAGCAGCCAAGATCTCCGACAGTCCTACGAGCAGTACTTC. Translation: CASSQDLRQSYEQYF. The chain employs TRBV4-2 and TRBJ2-7; a possible D gene is TRBD1 (5 bases). V dropped 0 bases and J dropped 1 base, with 10 bases sitting between them. Germline V gene sequence: CDR1 LGHNA, CDR2 YNFKEQ. The CDR3 totals 15 residues.

This clone appeared a few times. V usage is TRBV15 and J usage is TRBJ2-7, with a possible D match to TRBD2 (6 bases). The CDR3 runs to 16 residues. Germline lookup yields CDR1 LNHNV and CDR2 YYDKDF (reference sequence). Deletions cut 0 bases from V and 2 bases from J, with 14 bases between. CDR3 amino acids: CATSRDLRDSAYEQYF. CDR3 DNA sequence: TGTGCCACCAGCAGAGATTTAAGGGACTCCGCCTACGAGCAGTACTTC.

The V gene is TRBV5-4, the J gene TRBJ1-3; the match to TRBD1 covers 9 bases. This CDR3 has 15 amino acids. Germline V gives CDR1 SGHNT, CDR2 YYREEE (reference sequence). V shed 4 bases, J shed 4 bases, and the junction held 6 bases outside the gene matches. CDR3 sequence (DNA): TGTGCCAGCAGCATAGGCGGGACAGGGGGAAACACCATATATTTT. Protein product: CASSIGGTGGNTIYF. Full variable domain (remainder filled in from reference TRBV5-4 and TRBJ1-3): ETGVTQSPTHLIKTRGQQVTLRCSSQSGHNTVSWYQQALGQGPQFIFQYYREEENGRGNFPPRFSGLQFPNYSSELNVNALELDDSALYLCASSIGGTGGNTIYFGEGSWLTVV.